This T cell receptor beta chain was captured by sequencing in a study of vaccination and CD4 T cells after COVID-19. Study-wide background: Convalescent cases comprised some 10 mild and one severe, all SARS-CoV-2 positive by nasal swab PCR. Study conclusions and caveats: Counts of SARS-CoV-2-reactive clonotypes had a median that went from around 21 to 38, a nonsignificant change.

Germline CDR1 and CDR2: WNHNN and SYGVQD (reference sequence). The CDR3 runs 13 residues. Trimming removed 4 bases from V and 3 bases from J, with 8 bases in between. As to this clonotype: No antigen is known for it.

Treatment here: roughly 10-day PBMC culture with coronavirus spike peptide pools or control peptides (ViraFEST assay). Once obtained from cultured CD4+ T cells, the DNA was sequenced using the Oncomine TCR Beta short-read assay. TCRdb re-called the PCR reads with MiXCR, one entry per CDR3 protein. The data show several thousand distinct CDR3 sequences, with under 65% seen just once and around 15% held by the top ten. The origin of this receptor is a human donor with COVID-19. This chain links TRBV10-1 with TRBJ2-3; D is ambiguous. The input for sequencing was cultured CD4+ T cells from blood, taken after SARS-CoV-2 vaccination. The DNA of the CDR3 is TGCGCCAGCAGTGTTGTAGGAACAGATACGCAGTATTTT. It specifies CASSVVGTDTQYF.